This T cell receptor beta chain was observed in a study of early T cells in non-severe SARS-CoV-2 infection. Across the whole study: Sequencing targeted bulk RNA from unsorted whole blood, leaving chains unpaired.

In germline, CDR1 is MNHEY, CDR2 SMNVEV (reference sequence). The CDR3 runs 17 residues. The J segment lost 7 bases and the V segment lost 8 bases, leaving 18 bases of the junction unmatched. Study observations and caveats: The VDJdb matching leaned toward anti-spike CD8 responses and overlooked private and CD4 specificities.

This clonotype showed up just a few times. Antigen specificity is unknown. TCRdb re-called the 5' RACE reads with MiXCR, one entry per CDR3 protein. Of just over 65,000 distinct CDR3 sequences in the sample, roughly an eighth were seen once. The chain has TRBV27 and TRBJ2-2, with 8 bases aligning to TRBD1. The sample consisted of whole blood. The receptor was derived from an adult who was a healthcare worker with PCR-confirmed SARS-CoV-2 infection or an uninfected control (not recorded which). CDR3 nucleotide sequence: TGTGCCAGCTCCACCACGATAAATGCAGGGGGCCACGGGGAGCTGTTTTTT. Protein: CASSTTINAGGHGELFF.